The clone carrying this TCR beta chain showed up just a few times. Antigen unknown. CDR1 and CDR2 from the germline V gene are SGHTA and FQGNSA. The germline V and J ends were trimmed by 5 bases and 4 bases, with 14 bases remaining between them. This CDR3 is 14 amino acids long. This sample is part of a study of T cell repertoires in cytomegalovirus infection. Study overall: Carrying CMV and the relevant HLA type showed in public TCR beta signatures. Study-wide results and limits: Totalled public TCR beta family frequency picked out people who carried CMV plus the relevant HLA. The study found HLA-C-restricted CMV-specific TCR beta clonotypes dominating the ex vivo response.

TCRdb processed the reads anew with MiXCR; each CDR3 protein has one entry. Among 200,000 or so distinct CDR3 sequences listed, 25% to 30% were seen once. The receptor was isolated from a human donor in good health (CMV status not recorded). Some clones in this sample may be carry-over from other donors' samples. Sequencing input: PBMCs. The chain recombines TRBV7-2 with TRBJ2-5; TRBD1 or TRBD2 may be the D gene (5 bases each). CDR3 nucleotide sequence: TGTGCCAGCAGCCCTGGGGCAGAGGGAGAGACCCAGTACTTC. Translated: CASSPGAEGETQYF.